The clone carrying this T cell receptor beta chain was seen a few times. Antigen unknown. Included in the TCR beta cDNA libraries were unique molecular identifiers. About 500,000 cDNA molecules were obtained per 1 to 10 million input T cells. TCRdb called the PCR reads again in MiXCR, with one record for every CDR3 protein. The sample contains about 540,000 distinct CDR3 sequences, roughly 34% of which appear only once. Trimming took 6 bases from V and 9 from J; bases not matched to a gene: 11. The CDR3 is 15 amino acids. Germline-derived CDR1 and CDR2 are MNHEY and SMNVEV (reference sequence). The data were obtained in a study of post-analysis software for immune sequencing data. For the study at large: Included among the disease courses, which were recorded for the cohort, were relapsing-remitting, secondary progressive and progressive-relapsing multiple sclerosis. Regarding the study as a whole: The study found TRBV5-6, TRBV5-1 and TRBV20-1 among five or six TRBV segments more frequent in patients than controls.

The material sequenced was blood. The chain is built from TRBV27 and TRBJ2-1, with 10 bases fitting TRBD2. This sequence originates from a girl aged 2-17 years with multiple sclerosis. The CDR3 region has the DNA TGTGCCAGCAGGCTTTTAAGCGGGGGGGCTGGTGAGCAGTTCTTC. Protein product: CASRLLSGGAGEQFF.